This record looks at one TCR beta chain sequence and its context. Original data processing: It was from reference gene primer amplification that nucleated cell counts were estimated. Sequencing used immunoSEQ multiplex PCR; TCRdb keeps in-frame clones, though not all of them. V and J calls and clone size come straight from that table; D and trimming were deduced from the DNA. Of about 210,000 clones in the sample, roughly nine tenths were seen once. These data belong to a study of blood T cell repertoires in COVID-19. Study-wide context: COVID-19 samples collected from the United States, Italy and Spain covered acute and convalescent phases.

The CDR3 consists of 13 residues. With 6 bases removed from V and 8 bases from J, the gap between germline ends came to 13 bases. The rearrangement joins TRBV12-3 or TRBV12-4 to TRBJ1-4; a possible D gene is TRBD1 (5 bases). The specimen sequenced was peripheral blood. The origin of this receptor is a woman in her seventies with acute or convalescent COVID-19. Written as DNA, the CDR3 is TGTGCCAGCAGGAGCAGGGCTGAAGAAAAACTGTTTTTT. The encoded protein is CASRSRAEEKLFF.